The clone carrying this T cell receptor (beta chain) has just a few counts. This sample stems from a study of neoadjuvant anti-PD-1 for oral cavity cancer. Clones were sequenced by immunoSEQ multiplex PCR, and TCRdb holds only the in-frame ones, with some missing. The sample shows approximately 7,100 clones, roughly 45% of them seen only once. The TCR was taken from a person aged 40-85 years with oral cavity squamous cell carcinoma. This sample comprised tumor tissue, obtained before nivolumab (anti-PD-1) treatment.

The CDR3 loop reads CASSPSSGLSYEQYF. For the CDR3, the DNA is TGTGCCAGCAGTCCTTCTAGCGGGCTCTCCTACGAGCAGTACTTC. This chain joins TRBV2 and TRBJ2-7; 8 bases align to TRBD2. The CDR3 consists of 15 residues. Germline CDR1 and CDR2: SNHLY and FYNNEI. Germline trimming cut 5 bases from V and 0 bases from J; bases unmatched to any gene: 6.